The clone carrying this TCR beta chain appeared many times. No antigen is known for it. The cDNA came from 5'RACE, which used 10-nucleotide random UMIs. TCRdb fed the 5' RACE reads into MiXCR, producing one record per CDR3 protein. The top ten hold approximately 3% of the sample, which has over 55,000 distinct CDR3 sequences, 2% to 2.5% seen once. These data belong to a study of neurological immune-mediated disorders. General study points: Neither clinical nor MRI features were associated with the multiple sclerosis repertoire cluster. The greatest TCR clonal expansion occurred in HTLV-1-associated myelopathy and the least in multiple sclerosis, which fell below healthy controls.

Stored at -80 C, 2 million PBMCs were the source of the unsorted libraries. Specimen: PBMCs. The clonotype originates from a man aged 45-65 years with multiple sclerosis.

The CDR3 sequence is CSAPQRGGIYEQFF. CDR3 DNA: TGCAGTGCCCCTCAGCGGGGGGGAATTTATGAGCAGTTCTTC. The J gene is TRBJ2-1, the V gene TRBV20-1; 10 bases agree with TRBD2. Germline loops: CDR1 DFQATT, CDR2 SNEGSKA (reference sequence). CDR3 length: 14 amino acids. The trim removed 6 bases at V and 8 bases at J, leaving 10 bases unmatched.